This T cell receptor beta chain was documented in a study of PD-L1 blockade in urothelial cancer. Across the whole study: Blood was tested 3 weeks (second dose) and 6 weeks into treatment. T cells were recovered from blood samples at a median of roughly 150,000.

This CDR3 comprises 14 residues. Trimming removed 1 base from V and 1 base from J, with 8 bases in between. In germline, CDR1 is SGHAT, CDR2 FQDESV (reference sequence). Worth noting for this clone: Its matching antigen is unknown.

Findings of the study overall: Below-median pretreatment blood TCR clonality predicted better survival.

Repertoires were generated with immunoSEQ multiplex PCR, while TCRdb's copy carries only in-frame clones and drops some. The data hold about 110,000 clones, with around 85% observed a single time. The clonotype comes from a man in his fifties with urothelial cancer. The chain employs TRBV11-1 and TRBJ2-7, with unresolved D. The sequences come from PBMCs, collected around atezolizumab (anti-PD-L1) treatment. The CDR3 spells CASSLGVLSYEQYF. As DNA, the CDR3 is TGTGCCAGCAGCTTAGGGGTACTATCCTACGAGCAGTACTTC.